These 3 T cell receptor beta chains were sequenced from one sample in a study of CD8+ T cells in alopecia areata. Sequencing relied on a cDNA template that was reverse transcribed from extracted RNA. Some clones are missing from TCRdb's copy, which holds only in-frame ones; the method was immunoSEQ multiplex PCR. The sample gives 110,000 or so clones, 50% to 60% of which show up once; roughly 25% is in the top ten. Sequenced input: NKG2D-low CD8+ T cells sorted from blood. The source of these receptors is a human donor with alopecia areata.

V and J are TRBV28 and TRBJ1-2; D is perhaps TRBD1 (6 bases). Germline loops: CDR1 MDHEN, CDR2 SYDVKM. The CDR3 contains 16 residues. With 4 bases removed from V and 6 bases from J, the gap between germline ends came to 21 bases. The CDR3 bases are TGTGCCAGCAGTTCCCCCGGGGGGGGCAGGATCAATGGCTACACCTTC. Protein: CASSSPGGGRINGYTF.

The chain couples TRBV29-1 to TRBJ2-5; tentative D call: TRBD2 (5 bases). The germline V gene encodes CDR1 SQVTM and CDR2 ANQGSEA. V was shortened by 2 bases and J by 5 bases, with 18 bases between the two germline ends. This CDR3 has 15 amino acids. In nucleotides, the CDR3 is TGCAGCGTTGAATTGCAGCATGATAGGAGGGAGACCCAGTACTTC. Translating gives CSVELQHDRRETQYF.

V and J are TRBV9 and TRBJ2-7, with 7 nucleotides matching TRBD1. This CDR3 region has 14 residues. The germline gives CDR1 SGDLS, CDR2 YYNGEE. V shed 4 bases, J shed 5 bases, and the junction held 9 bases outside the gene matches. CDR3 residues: CASSPYTQGNEQYF. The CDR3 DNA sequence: TGTGCCAGCAGCCCGTACACACAGGGGAACGAGCAGTACTTC.